These 30 T cell receptor beta chains originate from one sample sequenced in a study of T-cell memory formation after mild COVID-19. TCRdb re-analysed the 5' RACE reads in MiXCR, keeping a single row per CDR3 protein. The repertoire holds more than 85,000 distinct CDR3 sequences, with 11% as singletons. Sequenced sample: PBMCs or a T cell subset sorted from them (not recorded which). The receptor set was obtained from a man younger than 35 who had mild COVID-19 (a few samples of this study predate the infection). Cell type and time point are not known.

V is TRBV5-1 and J is TRBJ1-1; 7 bases align to TRBD1. The germline V gene has CDR1 SGHRS and CDR2 YFSETQ. Unmatched junction bases numbered 18, after V lost 4 bases and J lost 0 bases. This CDR3 is built from 19 residues. The CDR3 region has the DNA TGCGCCAGCAGCCCCATAGGACAGGTAGCGAGATACATGAACACTGAAGCTTTCTTT. Amino acids: CASSPIGQVARYMNTEAFF.

The chain recombines TRBV5-1 with TRBJ1-1, with D unresolved. Germline CDR1 reads SGHRS; CDR2 reads YFSETQ. The CDR3 length is 13 residues. Deletions cut 4 bases from V and 2 bases from J, with 9 bases between. The CDR3: CASSPGINTEAFF. The CDR3 DNA reads as TGCGCCAGCAGCCCCGGAATTAACACTGAAGCTTTCTTT.

The table lists this clonotype with a few counts. The CDR3 protein is CSVGSQSYEQYF. The CDR3 bases are TGCAGTGTCGGGAGTCAGTCCTACGAGCAGTACTTC. V usage is TRBV20-1 and J usage is TRBJ2-7, with D possibly matching TRBD2 (6 bases). V lost 7 bases to trimming and J lost 1 base, with 11 bases between them. From germline, CDR1 is DFQATT and CDR2 SNEGSKA (reference sequence). The CDR3 totals 12 residues.

This clonotype showed up just a few times. This chain connects TRBV4-1 to TRBJ2-3, with TRBD1 matching 7 bases. V shed 0 bases and J 4 bases; nucleotides not matched to a gene: 7. The CDR3 contains 16 residues. Germline V gives CDR1 MGHRA, CDR2 YSYEKL. DNA of the CDR3: TGCGCCAGCAGCCAAGATCGGGCAGGGGGAGCAGATACGCAGTATTTT. Its protein product is CASSQDRAGGADTQYF.

This clonotype was seen a handful of times. This sequence joins TRBV12-3 or TRBV12-4 and TRBJ2-5; 11 nucleotides align to TRBD1. V trimming: 0 bases; J trimming: 5 bases; junction bases outside the gene matches: 5. This CDR3 comprises 16 residues. The CDR3 loop reads CASSLAGQGATETQYF. The DNA for the CDR3 is TGTGCCAGCAGTTTAGCCGGACAGGGGGCCACGGAGACCCAGTACTTC.

The chain carries TRBV3-1 and TRBJ2-3, with TRBD2 matching 10 bases. The V gene end was trimmed by 0 bases and the J gene end by 4 bases; junction bases not matched to a gene: 7. This CDR3 is 17 amino acids long. The V gene's germline CDR1 is LGHDT and CDR2 YNNKEL (reference sequence). The CDR3 DNA is TGTGCCAGCAGCCAAGATTCCCCAGCGGGGGGGTCAGATACGCAGTATTTT. Translated: CASSQDSPAGGSDTQYF.

The chain carries TRBV29-1 and TRBJ1-1; no firm D call. This CDR3 spans 14 amino acids. Trimming stripped 1 base from V and 7 bases from J, with 16 bases between. Germline CDR1 is SQVTM and CDR2 is ANQGSEA. The CDR3 sequence: CSVEGLGSQNEAFF. As DNA, the CDR3 is TGCAGCGTTGAAGGGCTCGGGAGCCAGAATGAAGCTTTCTTT.

This clonotype was counted ten times or more. This chain uses TRBV6-5 with TRBJ2-5; D gene uncertain. Deletions cut 8 bases from V and 3 bases from J, with 19 bases between. The CDR3 runs to 15 residues. The germline V gene encodes CDR1 MNHEY and CDR2 SVGAGI. This CDR3 is CASLYRIRVEETQYF. CDR3 coding DNA: TGTGCCAGCCTTTATCGTATTAGGGTTGAAGAGACCCAGTACTTC.

A few counts support this clonotype. This chain links TRBV7-9 with TRBJ2-6; perhaps D is TRBD1 or TRBD2 (6 bases each). Trimming shortened V by 6 bases and J by 2 bases, and 14 bases separated the two germline ends. This CDR3 is 16 amino acids long. Germline CDR1 and CDR2: SEHNR and FQNEAQ (reference sequence). The CDR3 DNA reads as TGTGCCAGCAGATTTACAGGGACTGCTGGGGCCAACGTCCTGACTTTC. Its translation is CASRFTGTAGANVLTF.

This clonotype was seen repeatedly, ten times or more. The chain links TRBV14 to TRBJ2-5, with D uncertain. Trimming removed 0 bases from V and 5 bases from J, with 22 bases in between. The germline V gene has CDR1 SGHDN and CDR2 FVKESK. The CDR3 is 18 residues long. CDR3 sequence (DNA): TGTGCCAGCAGCCAAGACCCCCCTGGGGTAGCCATAGTGGAGACCCAGTACTTC. Residues: CASSQDPPGVAIVETQYF.

This clonotype was seen a few times. The chain uses TRBV7-9 and TRBJ1-1, with a tentative D call TRBD1 (5 bases). The CDR3 has 13 residues. Germline-derived CDR1 and CDR2 are SEHNR and FQNEAQ (reference sequence). V was cut by 5 bases and J by 0 bases, with 7 bases left in between. The CDR3 sequence is CASSPGLNTEAFF. The DNA of the CDR3 is TGTGCCAGCAGCCCGGGACTGAACACTGAAGCTTTCTTT.

This sequence joins TRBV11-2 and TRBJ2-5; D possibly corresponds to TRBD1 (6 bases). Germline V gene lookup returns CDR1 SGHAT and CDR2 FQNNGV. V gave up 5 bases and J gave up 0 bases, with 22 bases separating them. The CDR3 sequence is 18 residues long. In nucleotides, the CDR3 is TGTGCCAGCAGCATACAGGGTTTTAGGGCTTCGTACCAAGAGACCCAGTACTTC. Translating gives CASSIQGFRASYQETQYF.

The V gene is TRBV11-2, the J gene TRBJ2-1; 7 nucleotides line up with TRBD1. Trimming at V came to 4 bases and at J to 8 bases, leaving 8 bases not matched to a gene. The germline gives CDR1 SGHAT, CDR2 FQNNGV. The CDR3 runs to 14 residues. The DNA of the CDR3 is TGTGCCAGCAGCTGGGTCAGGGGGTTCGATGAGCAGTTCTTC. Protein sequence: CASSWVRGFDEQFF.

This sequence joins TRBV12-3 or TRBV12-4 and TRBJ1-1, with a possible D match to TRBD1 (6 bases). The CDR3 is made up of 12 amino acids. Trimming cost V 9 bases and J 4 bases, with 12 bases left between them. The CDR3 coding sequence is TGTGCCAGTGTTGTGGGGGCCACTGAAGCTTTCTTT. Amino acid sequence: CASVVGATEAFF.

The V and J genes are TRBV6-6 and TRBJ1-2; 7 nucleotides align to TRBD1. Trimming removed 7 bases from V and 8 bases from J; junction bases left unmatched: 22. Germline V gives CDR1 MNHNY, CDR2 SVGAGI (reference sequence). The CDR3 runs 17 residues. The DNA of the CDR3 is TGTGCCAGCATCATTAGAGTCGGACTGGGACAGAGGTCAGGCTACACCTTC. It specifies CASIIRVGLGQRSGYTF.

Only a few counts were recorded for this clonotype. This chain joins TRBV3-1 and TRBJ2-3; D remains ambiguous. There are 13 residues in the CDR3. Germline CDR1 reads LGHDT; CDR2 reads YNNKEL (reference sequence). Deletions cut 3 bases from V and 6 bases from J, with 10 bases between. CDR3 nucleotides: TGTGCCAGCAGCCACACGTGGGCGGATACGCAGTATTTT. This sequence encodes CASSHTWADTQYF.

The rearrangement uses TRBV4-1 and TRBJ2-2; TRBD2 agrees at 7 bases. Germline assignment: CDR1 MGHRA and CDR2 YSYEKL. Trimming removed 5 bases from V and 6 bases from J; junction bases left unmatched: 9. This CDR3 is built from 15 residues. This CDR3 reads CASSLRERDAGELFF. The CDR3 DNA reads as TGCGCCAGCAGCTTACGCGAGCGGGACGCCGGGGAGCTGTTTTTT.

This clonotype appeared many times. For the CDR3, the DNA is TGTGCCAGCACCAAACCAGCAGATACGCAGTATTTT. Its translation is CASTKPADTQYF. The gene calls are TRBV7-9 and TRBJ2-3; unclear D gene. Germline V gene sequence: CDR1 SEHNR, CDR2 FQNEAQ (reference sequence). V lost 7 bases and J lost 4, with 9 bases in between. The CDR3 is 12 residues long.

J is TRBJ2-7 and V is TRBV19; D perhaps matches TRBD2 (5 bases). The V end lost 8 bases, the J end lost 2 bases, and 10 bases lay between the germline ends. Germline values: CDR1 LNHDA, CDR2 SQIVND (reference sequence). The length of the CDR3 is 12 residues. CDR3 coding DNA: TGTGCCAGTGGTCCGGGGACCTACGAGCAGTACTTC. Its protein product is CASGPGTYEQYF.

The CDR3 sequence: CASSLIGGEGMNTEAFF. The CDR3 nucleotides are TGTGCCAGTAGTTTAATAGGAGGGGAGGGGATGAACACTGAAGCTTTCTTT. This rearrangement joins TRBV19 to TRBJ1-1, with a weak D call TRBD1 (5 bases). Germline V lookup: CDR1 LNHDA, CDR2 SQIVND (reference sequence). The CDR3 consists of 17 residues. Trimming removed 5 bases from V and 0 bases from J, with 19 bases in between.

Many counts were recorded for this clonotype. The V gene is TRBV7-9, the J gene TRBJ2-7, with D possibly TRBD1 on 6 matching bases. CDR1 is SEHNR and CDR2 is FQNEAQ in the germline V gene (reference sequence). This CDR3 is built from 12 residues. The V and J ends lost 4 bases and 7 bases respectively, with 11 bases between them. DNA for the CDR3: TGTGCCAGCAGCTCCGGGACACAGGAGCAGTACTTC. This encodes CASSSGTQEQYF.

This clonotype has only a few counts. This chain joins TRBV5-1 and TRBJ1-1; no reliable D call. CDR3 size: 13 residues. V gave up 5 bases and J gave up 0 bases, with 8 bases separating them. Germline V gene data show CDR1 as SGHRS and CDR2 as YFSETQ. CDR3 DNA: TGCGCCAGCAGGGACGGGTTGAACACTGAAGCTTTCTTT. It codes for CASRDGLNTEAFF.

This clonotype came up a few times. V is TRBV27 and J is TRBJ1-2; unclear D gene. The germline CDR1 and CDR2 sequences are MNHEY and SMNVEV (reference sequence). Between the trimmed V and J ends, which lost 4 bases and 3 bases, there was a span of 9 bases. This CDR3 region has 13 residues. The CDR3 DNA sequence: TGTGCCAGCAGTTACGGGTTACACTATGGCTACACCTTC. It codes for CASSYGLHYGYTF.

The CDR3 nucleotides are TGTGCCAGCAGTCGGACAAAAGATACGCAGTATTTT. As protein: CASSRTKDTQYF. This sequence joins TRBV6-6 and TRBJ2-3, with D possibly being TRBD1 (5 bases). V gave up 5 bases and J gave up 5 bases, with 8 bases separating them. Germline CDR1 reads MNHNY; CDR2 reads SVGAGI (reference sequence). The CDR3 sequence is 12 residues long.

The V call is TRBV5-4, the J call TRBJ2-2; 10 bases map to TRBD2. With V trimmed by 4 bases and J by 7 bases, 7 bases remained unmatched. This CDR3 is built from 15 residues. CDR1 SGHNT and CDR2 YYREEE come from the germline V gene (reference sequence). CDR3 DNA sequence: TGTGCCAGCAGCCCTAGCGGGGGATCCCTCGGGGAGCTGTTTTTT. Amino acid sequence: CASSPSGGSLGELFF.

This clonotype was counted only a few times. The V gene is TRBV12-3 or TRBV12-4, the J gene TRBJ2-7, with 8 bases lining up with TRBD1. The CDR3 spans 17 residues. J lost 2 bases, V lost 11 bases, and 20 bases had no gene match. The CDR3 DNA reads TGTGCCCGCATCCGGGGAATTGGACAGGGCAGTCCCTACGAGCAGTACGTC. Its protein is CARIRGIGQGSPYEQYV.

There are a few counts of this clonotype. This chain uses TRBV4-1 with TRBJ2-2; 7 bases agree with TRBD2. J lost 5 bases, V lost 4 bases, and 10 bases had no gene match. Germline V gene sequence: CDR1 MGHRA, CDR2 YSYEKL. CDR3 size: 16 residues. The CDR3 region is CASSLLGREGTGELFF. The DNA for the CDR3 is TGCGCCAGCAGCCTCCTCGGAAGGGAGGGAACCGGGGAGCTGTTTTTT.

V usage is TRBV4-3 and J usage is TRBJ2-3; 9 bases fit TRBD2. Germline trimming cut 0 bases from V and 5 bases from J; bases unmatched to any gene: 12. There are 18 residues in the CDR3. Germline V CDR1 and CDR2: LGHNA, YSLEER. The DNA for the CDR3 is TGCGCCAGCAGCCAAGAATCCGCGGGGGGGCCAGGGAGAGATACGCAGTATTTT. Translation gives CASSQESAGGPGRDTQYF.

The chain employs TRBV7-9 and TRBJ1-5; 7 nucleotides match TRBD1. The CDR3 runs 17 residues. J lost 2 bases, V lost 5 bases, and 12 bases had no gene match. From germline, CDR1 is SEHNR and CDR2 FQNEAQ (reference sequence). CDR3 amino acids: CASSRALVGGGNQPQHF. Written as DNA, the CDR3 is TGTGCCAGCAGCCGAGCCCTAGTAGGGGGCGGCAATCAGCCCCAGCATTTT.

This clonotype was seen only a few times. The V and J genes are TRBV4-3 and TRBJ2-6; 8 nucleotides agree with TRBD1. This CDR3 contains 15 residues. Germline V gives CDR1 LGHNA, CDR2 YSLEER. The V and J ends lost 4 bases and 2 bases, in that order; junction bases with no gene match: 1. The CDR3 DNA is TGCGCCAGCAGCCTGGACAGGGCTGGGGCCAACGTCCTGACTTTC. Its protein is CASSLDRAGANVLTF.